The sequence of this T cell receptor (beta chain) was determined in a study of blood T cell repertoires in COVID-19. Everyone who took part was roughly 18 to 89 years old, and they came from about two dozen US areas. Germline CDR1 reads SGDLS; CDR2 reads YYNGEE. CDR3 size: 16 residues. V was pared by 0 bases and J by 9 bases, with 10 bases of the junction left unmatched. Per the original data handling: Nucleated cell number was recorded as an estimate derived from reference gene primer amplification. Sequencing was performed with immunoSEQ multiplex PCR; in TCRdb, only in-frame clones are kept and a portion is missing. V and J calls and clone size come straight from that table; D and trimming were deduced from the DNA. The table lists about 320,000 clones, roughly nine tenths of them singletons.

This chain connects TRBV9 to TRBJ2-1; 9 bases map to TRBD2. The specimen sequenced was PBMCs or T cells enriched from blood (not recorded which). The clonotype comes from a man in his 60s who had recovered from COVID-19. The CDR3 here is CASSVALTSGYGEQFF. In nucleotides, the CDR3 is TGTGCCAGCAGCGTAGCTTTAACTAGCGGGTACGGTGAGCAGTTCTTC.